This TCR beta chain was captured in a study of T-cell reconstitution after alpha-beta-depleted transplantation in children. Preparation of the TCRbeta library used unique molecular identifiers. Each CDR3 protein gets one entry after TCRdb re-called the PCR reads with MiXCR. This table holds some 8,200 distinct CDR3 sequences, about 13% found once. The CDR3 has 11 residues. Trimming took 7 bases from V and 10 from J, leaving 10 bases between them. General study points: Several hundred graft clones that had expanded were reportedly the source of alpha-beta T cells about two months after transplant. One year after transplant, T-cell counts and diversity came mostly from newly produced T cells. The high TCRbeta diversity at day 60 in some patients came from surviving recipient T cells and thymic progenitors.

In its sample, this clonotype was seen many times. Its antigen is unidentified. The input for sequencing was PBMCs, mostly from graft donor cells, taken 60 days after TCRalphabeta/CD19-depleted stem cell transplant. The chain is built from TRBV12-3 or TRBV12-4 and TRBJ1-4, with unresolved D. This receptor was identified in a patient aged 2-10 years who had a stem cell transplant for inherited bone marrow failure, so the T cells may come from the graft donor. The DNA for the CDR3 is TGTGCCAGCACCCCTAGCGGAAAACTGTTTTTT. Its protein is CASTPSGKLFF.